This entry is about one T cell receptor (beta chain). The antigen is unknown. The record originates from a study of beta chain features in type 1 diabetes. Study findings and constraints: Equally in patients and controls, PCR might preferentially amplify shorter templates. Naive, central memory and regulatory TCRB repertoires appeared more similar among patients than healthy donors. For Type 1 diabetes patients, all four CD4+ subsets carried TCRB CDR3s that were moderately but significantly shorter.

Researchers reported sorting CD4+ naive, central memory, regulatory and stem cell-like memory cells via CD45RO/CCR7/CD25/CD127/CD95/CD27. Every isolated RNA sample was fully reverse transcribed, so sequencing captured expressed TCRB transcripts. Assay used: immunoSEQ multiplex PCR; TCRdb lists only in-frame clones, some missing. The table records 550,000 to 850,000 clones, 13% of them present only once. The germline V gene has CDR1 SGHDT and CDR2 YYEEEE. This CDR3 spans 16 amino acids. The V gene lost 1 base and the J gene lost 4 bases, with 12 bases spanning the gap. What was sequenced was naive CD4+ T cells from blood. The receptor was isolated from a man in his late teens or twenties with type 1 diabetes. The chain carries TRBV5-6 and TRBJ2-6; D unresolved. As DNA, the CDR3 is TGTGCCAGCAGCTTGTTGAGCTCGGCAGGGGCCAACGTCCTGACTTTC. The encoded protein is CASSLLSSAGANVLTF.